There are many counts of the clone carrying this T cell receptor (beta chain). Time point described: blood at routine non-recurrence follow-up after resection. Whole RNA, isolated from tumor, nontumor lung or frozen PBMC, was sequenced without prior sorting. The source of the sample is a study of spatial heterogeneity in lung cancer. Study-wide background: Detection consistently captured more beta-chain sequences than alpha-chain sequences.

Deletions cut 3 bases from V and 6 bases from J, with 21 bases between. The CDR3 runs 16 residues. Germline V gene lookup returns CDR1 LGHNA and CDR2 YNFKEQ. TCRdb ran MiXCR on the 5' RACE reads and lists one entry per CDR3 protein. In the table there are some 110,000 distinct CDR3 sequences, less than 15% of which are singletons. The TCR comes from a male donor with early-stage non-small cell lung cancer. V is TRBV4-2 and J is TRBJ2-7, with D tentatively TRBD2 (7 bases). Source: PBMCs, taken at follow-up. The CDR3 sequence: CASSQRSGGPVREQYF. In DNA form, the CDR3 reads TGTGCCAGCAGCCAGCGGTCCGGGGGGCCAGTACGCGAGCAGTACTTC.